A single sample is the source of the 32 T cell receptor beta chains below, sequenced in a study of blood T cell repertoires in COVID-19. The assay was immunoSEQ multiplex PCR, and TCRdb's table has in-frame clones only and misses some. The sample includes about 200,000 clones, just under 90% of them seen just once. Material: peripheral blood. The receptors here all came from a man in his 60s who had recovered from COVID-19.

The J gene is TRBJ1-1, the V gene TRBV4-2, with D unclear. Trimming stripped 0 bases from V and 6 bases from J, with 17 bases between. This CDR3 is built from 16 residues. Germline V gene lookup returns CDR1 LGHNA and CDR2 YNFKEQ. CDR3 nucleotides: TGTGCCAGCAGCCAAGAGAAGCATGGAGGAGGACCTGAAGCTTTCTTT. Translating gives CASSQEKHGGGPEAFF.

The chain's CDR3 is CASSPGTVESEQFF. DNA for the CDR3: TGTGCCAGCTCACCGGGGACAGTGGAAAGTGAGCAGTTCTTC. The rearrangement uses TRBV18 and TRBJ2-1, with TRBD1 matching 7 bases. Germline V lookup: CDR1 KGHSH, CDR2 LQKENI. The ends lost 3 bases at V and 9 bases at J; junction bases unmatched: 8. The CDR3 covers 14 residues.

The J gene is TRBJ1-5, the V gene TRBV2; D uncertain. CDR1 is SNHLY and CDR2 is FYNNEI in the germline V gene. There are 13 residues in the CDR3. With 6 bases removed from V and 5 bases from J, the gap between germline ends came to 11 bases. The CDR3 DNA reads TGTGCCAGCAGGCAGTCACCTTATCAGCCCCAGCATTTT. It codes for CASRQSPYQPQHF.

The rearrangement joins TRBV30 to TRBJ2-3, with D possibly matching TRBD1 (5 bases). CDR1 is GTSNPN, CDR2 SVGIG, per germline (reference sequence). CDR3 length: 17 residues. V was shortened by 2 bases and J by 2 bases, with 20 bases between the two germline ends. CDR3 DNA: TGTGCCTGGAGTCGTGGGCAACTGACAGTTAACACAGATACGCAGTATTTT. It codes for CAWSRGQLTVNTDTQYF. Looking up the rest from reference TRBV30 and TRBJ2-3 gives the full variable domain: SQTIHQWPATLVQPVGSPLSLECTVEGTSNPNLYWYRQAAGRGLQLLFYSVGIGQISSEVPQNLSASRPQDRQFILSSKKLLLSDSGFYLCAWSRGQLTVNTDTQYFGPGTRLTVL.

V is TRBV24-1 and J is TRBJ2-3; no reliable D call. This CDR3 region has 13 residues. The ends were cut back, 4 bases at V and 4 bases at J, with 8 bases in the middle. Germline CDR1 is KGHDR and CDR2 is SFDVKD. The CDR3 nucleotides read TGTGCCACCAGTGACCGAGCACCAGATACGCAGTATTTT. The encoded protein is CATSDRAPDTQYF.

The chain carries TRBV24-1 and TRBJ2-7; D remains unclear. Trimming left V 2 bases short and J 2 bases short, with 12 bases between. The CDR3 contains 15 residues. Germline V CDR1 and CDR2: KGHDR, SFDVKD. CDR3 residues: CATSDSQRVPYEQYF. CDR3 nucleotide sequence: TGTGCCACCAGTGATTCCCAACGGGTTCCCTACGAGCAGTACTTC.

The V call is TRBV10-1, the J call TRBJ2-5; 7 nucleotides align to TRBD1. The CDR3 runs 14 residues. The trim removed 8 bases at V and 3 bases at J, leaving 9 bases unmatched. Germline CDR1 and CDR2: WNHNN and SYGVQD (reference sequence). The CDR3 nucleotides are TGCGCCAGCTTCCCCGGACAGGCAAAAGAGACCCAGTACTTC. This encodes CASFPGQAKETQYF.

In DNA, the CDR3 is TGTGCCAGCACCGACAGGGGTGAAGCTTTCTTT. It specifies CASTDRGEAFF. The chain employs TRBV21-1 and TRBJ1-1; the table gives TRBD1 as D, unverified against the DNA. TRBV21-1 is a pseudogene. The CDR3 is made up of 11 amino acids.

This chain joins TRBV9 and TRBJ2-1; TRBD2 aligns across 11 bases. V shed 4 bases, J shed 0 bases, and the junction held 6 bases outside the gene matches. This CDR3 region has 17 residues. Germline V gene sequence: CDR1 SGDLS, CDR2 YYNGEE. The CDR3 reads CASSRAGLAGSYNEQFF. CDR3 in DNA: TGTGCCAGCAGCAGAGCCGGACTAGCGGGCTCCTACAATGAGCAGTTCTTC. Full variable domain (missing parts from reference TRBV9 and TRBJ2-1): DSGVTQTPKHLITATGQRVTLRCSPRSGDLSVYWYQQSLDQGLQFLIQYYNGEERAKGNILERFSAQQFPDLHSELNLSSLELGDSALYFCASSRAGLAGSYNEQFFGPGTRLTVL.

The V call is TRBV5-5, the J call TRBJ1-2, with D maybe TRBD1 (5 bases). V was shortened by 3 bases and J by 1 base, with 7 bases between the two germline ends. The CDR3 contains 13 residues. Germline V CDR1 and CDR2: SGHKS, YYEKEE (reference sequence). CDR3 residues: CASSSQGNYGYTF. Written as DNA, the CDR3 is TGTGCCAGCAGCTCCCAGGGTAACTATGGCTACACCTTC.

The V gene is TRBV19, the J gene TRBJ1-2; TRBD1 agrees at 7 bases. The V segment lost 7 bases and the J segment 3 bases; nucleotides outside the gene matches: 8. Per the germline V gene, CDR1 is LNHDA and CDR2 is SQIVND (reference sequence). CDR3 size: 14 residues. CDR3 sequence (DNA): TGTGCCAGTAATCAGGCAGGGGGATACTATGGCTACACCTTC. Protein: CASNQAGGYYGYTF. The variable domain in full, with the rest retrieved from reference TRBV19 and TRBJ1-2, is DGGITQSPKYLFRKEGQNVTLSCEQNLNHDAMYWYRQDPGQGLRLIYYSQIVNDFQKGDIAEGYSVSREKKESFPLTVTSAQKNPTAFYLCASNQAGGYYGYTFGSGTRLTVV.

The chain has TRBV24-1 and TRBJ1-1, with TRBD1 identical over 8 bases. CDR1 and CDR2 (germline): KGHDR, SFDVKD. Trimming at V came to 4 bases and at J to 10 bases, leaving 7 bases not matched to a gene. This CDR3 is built from 13 residues. CDR3 in DNA: TGTGCCACCAGTGACCGCGGACAGGGTTCAGCTTTCTTT. Protein sequence: CATSDRGQGSAFF.

The chain links TRBV5-1 to TRBJ2-2; the D gene is possibly TRBD2 (6 bases). CDR3 length: 16 residues. Trimming left V 3 bases short and J 3 bases short, with 15 bases between. Germline loops: CDR1 SGHRS, CDR2 YFSETQ. In DNA form, the CDR3 reads TGCGCCAGCAGCTCCCGGGGAGGTGGGGACACCGGGGAGCTGTTTTTT. Translating it yields CASSSRGGGDTGELFF. Full variable domain (missing parts from reference TRBV5-1 and TRBJ2-2): KAGVTQTPRYLIKTRGQQVTLSCSPISGHRSVSWYQQTPGQGLQFLFEYFSETQRNKGNFPGRFSGRQFSNSRSEMNVSTLELGDSALYLCASSSRGGGDTGELFFGEGSRLTVL.

The chain links TRBV9 to TRBJ1-5; D may be TRBD1 (6 bases). Trimming took off 3 bases at V and 5 bases at J, with 12 bases between the two ends. Looked up from germline, CDR1 is SGDLS and CDR2 is YYNGEE. The CDR3 contains 14 residues. The CDR3 reads CASSAQTGDQPQHF. The CDR3 bases are TGTGCCAGCAGCGCCCAGACAGGCGATCAGCCCCAGCATTTT.

CDR3 region: CAIMTGTSGSNEQFF. The DNA for the CDR3 is TGTGCCATCATGACCGGGACTAGCGGGAGCAATGAGCAGTTCTTC. The chain uses TRBV10-3 and TRBJ2-1; 14 bases match TRBD2. The ends lost 7 bases at V and 6 bases at J; junction bases unmatched: 5. The germline CDR1 and CDR2 sequences are ENHRY and SYGVKD. The CDR3 contains 15 residues.

The chain employs TRBV10-3 and TRBJ2-2; D is possibly TRBD2 (7 bases). Germline CDR1 is ENHRY and CDR2 is SYGVKD. This CDR3 contains 15 residues. Trimming shortened V by 6 bases and J by 7 bases, and 18 bases separated the two germline ends. The CDR3 nucleotides read TGTGCCATCAGCGGCCCCGGGGGGCGCGTCGGGGAGCTGTTTTTT. This codes for CAISGPGGRVGELFF.

The chain employs TRBV28 and TRBJ2-7; weak D call: TRBD2 (6 bases). CDR3 length: 13 amino acids. V lost 7 bases and J lost 2, with 12 bases in between. Germline lookup yields CDR1 MDHEN and CDR2 SYDVKM. The CDR3 reads CASKTSLTYEQYF. The CDR3 bases are TGTGCCAGCAAAACTAGCTTAACCTACGAGCAGTACTTC.

This chain links TRBV11-2 with TRBJ1-3; 8 nucleotides match TRBD1. CDR3 length: 17 residues. Losses at the gene ends were 1 base for V and 4 bases for J; bases not matched to a gene: 9. Looked up from germline, CDR1 is SGHAT and CDR2 is FQNNGV. The CDR3 protein is CASSLGPGGAGGNTIYF. CDR3 nucleotides: TGTGCCAGCAGCTTAGGGCCAGGGGGCGCCGGAGGAAACACCATATATTTT.

The sample holds one count of this clone. This chain uses TRBV19 with TRBJ1-2, with TRBD1 as a possible D gene (5 bases). Looked up from germline, CDR1 is LNHDA and CDR2 is SQIVND (reference sequence). The V end lost 8 bases, the J end lost 2 bases, and 12 bases lay between the germline ends. The CDR3 sequence is 13 residues long. The DNA of the CDR3 is TGTGCCAGTCGGGGGACGGGCAACTATGGCTACACCTTC. It translates to CASRGTGNYGYTF.

This clone has a single count. The CDR3 loop is CASQYTTNTDTQYF. The CDR3 DNA reads as TGTGCCAGTCAGTATACCACAAACACAGATACGCAGTATTTT. This sequence joins TRBV19 and TRBJ2-3; no definite D call. Germline V gives CDR1 LNHDA, CDR2 SQIVND (reference sequence). V was clipped by 8 bases and J by 2 bases, with 14 bases between them. The CDR3 is made up of 14 amino acids.

This clone is a singleton in its sample. The chain employs TRBV19 and TRBJ1-5, with D possibly matching TRBD1 (5 bases). Germline V gene sequence: CDR1 LNHDA, CDR2 SQIVND (reference sequence). The ends were cut back, 1 base at V and 4 bases at J, with 11 bases in the middle. There are 15 residues in the CDR3. CDR3 DNA: TGTGCCAGTAGTATAGGTGGGGCTAGTAATCAGCCCCAGCATTTT. The encoded protein is CASSIGGASNQPQHF.

The chain carries TRBV5-6 and TRBJ2-2; TRBD2 is a possible D gene (6 bases). Germline CDR1 and CDR2: SGHDT and YYEEEE. Trimming took 1 base from V and 1 from J, leaving 17 bases between them. The CDR3 length is 18 residues. CDR3 bases: TGTGCCAGCAGCTTGTTTGGTTCGGGAGTCCTGAACACCGGGGAGCTGTTTTTT. It encodes CASSLFGSGVLNTGELFF.

J is TRBJ2-1 and V is TRBV29-1; 11 positions match TRBD1. This CDR3 region has 15 residues. Germline V CDR1 and CDR2: SQVTM, ANQGSEA. J lost 8 bases, V lost 6 bases, and 12 bases had no gene match. The CDR3: CSVLTLGTGGDEQFF. CDR3 DNA: TGCAGCGTGCTGACATTAGGGACAGGGGGGGATGAGCAGTTCTTC.

The chain recombines TRBV9 with TRBJ1-2; possible D gene TRBD1, 6 bases. The germline V gene encodes CDR1 SGDLS and CDR2 YYNGEE. The CDR3 contains 14 residues. V gave up 3 bases and J gave up 7 bases, with 16 bases separating them. The CDR3 protein is CASSALQGFGGYTF. The CDR3 DNA is TGTGCCAGCAGCGCCTTACAGGGCTTCGGTGGCTACACCTTC.

The V and J genes are TRBV9 and TRBJ2-2; D might be TRBD1 (5 bases). Trimming took 3 bases from V and 7 from J, leaving 16 bases between them. Looked up from germline, CDR1 is SGDLS and CDR2 is YYNGEE. The CDR3 runs 15 residues. The CDR3 DNA follows: TGTGCCAGCAGCGCAATCCAGGGATGGGGCGGGGAGCTGTTTTTT. Its protein product is CASSAIQGWGGELFF.

The rearrangement links TRBV28 to TRBJ1-1; no firm D call. V lost 5 bases and J 7 bases, leaving 11 bases between the germline ends. The CDR3 is 12 amino acids. Per germline, CDR1 MDHEN and CDR2 SYDVKM. The CDR3 sequence is CASSPPVDEAFF. For the CDR3, the DNA is TGTGCCAGCAGTCCACCGGTAGATGAAGCTTTCTTT.

The chain recombines TRBV18 with TRBJ1-6, with 11 bases matching TRBD1. V shed 6 bases, J shed 7 bases, and the junction held 5 bases outside the gene matches. Germline V gene lookup returns CDR1 KGHSH and CDR2 LQKENI. This CDR3 is built from 15 residues. CDR3 coding DNA: TGTGCCAGCTCCACCGGGACAGGGGGAAATTCACCCCTCCACTTT. Its translation is CASSTGTGGNSPLHF.

The chain uses TRBV19 and TRBJ2-7; D possibly corresponds to TRBD2 (5 bases). Per the germline V gene, CDR1 is LNHDA and CDR2 is SQIVND (reference sequence). The CDR3 has 12 amino acids. The V and J ends lost 5 bases and 3 bases respectively, with 8 bases between them. CDR3 sequence: CASSSGGYEQYF. DNA for the CDR3: TGTGCCAGTAGTTCCGGAGGCTACGAGCAGTACTTC.

The rearrangement joins TRBV2 to TRBJ2-5; 14 bases match TRBD2. V dropped 6 bases and J dropped 5; count of bases not matched to a gene: 8. The CDR3 spans 16 residues. Germline lookup yields CDR1 SNHLY and CDR2 FYNNEI. The CDR3 reads CASSLPTSGRVETQYF. The CDR3 nucleotides are TGTGCCAGCAGCCTCCCGACTAGCGGGAGGGTGGAGACCCAGTACTTC.

J is TRBJ2-5 and V is TRBV2; 8 nucleotides agree with TRBD1. With 7 bases clipped from V and 4 bases from J, the junction kept 8 bases outside the gene matches. Germline V CDR1 and CDR2: SNHLY, FYNNEI. This CDR3 spans 14 amino acids. The CDR3 loop is CASNTRGLGETQYF. Here the CDR3 DNA reads TGTGCCAGCAACACCAGGGGGCTCGGAGAGACCCAGTACTTC.

This chain connects TRBV15 to TRBJ1-2; TRBD1 matches 8 bases. CDR1 is LNHNV and CDR2 is YYDKDF in the germline V gene (reference sequence). Unmatched junction bases numbered 6, after V lost 0 bases and J lost 6 bases. The CDR3 length is 15 residues. The CDR3 reads CATSRDPQGADGYTF. The CDR3 nucleotides read TGTGCCACCAGCAGAGATCCGCAGGGGGCTGATGGCTACACCTTC.

The rearrangement links TRBV29-1 to TRBJ1-1; weak D call: TRBD1 (6 bases). The V gene's germline CDR1 is SQVTM and CDR2 ANQGSEA. The CDR3 runs 13 residues. V lost 5 bases to trimming and J lost 2 bases, with 12 bases between them. The CDR3 DNA sequence: TGCAGCGTTTCAGGACAGCTCAACACTGAAGCTTTCTTT. Protein: CSVSGQLNTEAFF.